This TCR beta chain appears in the sequencing data of a study of T cell responses to AZD1222 COVID-19 vaccine. Clones were sequenced by immunoSEQ multiplex PCR, and TCRdb holds only the in-frame ones, with some missing. Of about 100,000 clones in the sample, approximately 86% were seen once. The sample consisted of peripheral blood, taken on day 0 of AZD1222 vaccination. This clonotype originated in an adult in good health.

The CDR3 reads CASSFLGKGGNTEAFF. CDR3 DNA: TGTGCCAGCAGCTTCCTGGGTAAGGGAGGGAACACTGAAGCTTTCTTT. This chain links TRBV7-9 with TRBJ1-1; the D is unclear. CDR1 is SEHNR and CDR2 is FQNEAQ in the germline V gene (reference sequence). CDR3 size: 16 residues. Trimming shortened V by 3 bases and J by 1 base, and 15 bases separated the two germline ends.